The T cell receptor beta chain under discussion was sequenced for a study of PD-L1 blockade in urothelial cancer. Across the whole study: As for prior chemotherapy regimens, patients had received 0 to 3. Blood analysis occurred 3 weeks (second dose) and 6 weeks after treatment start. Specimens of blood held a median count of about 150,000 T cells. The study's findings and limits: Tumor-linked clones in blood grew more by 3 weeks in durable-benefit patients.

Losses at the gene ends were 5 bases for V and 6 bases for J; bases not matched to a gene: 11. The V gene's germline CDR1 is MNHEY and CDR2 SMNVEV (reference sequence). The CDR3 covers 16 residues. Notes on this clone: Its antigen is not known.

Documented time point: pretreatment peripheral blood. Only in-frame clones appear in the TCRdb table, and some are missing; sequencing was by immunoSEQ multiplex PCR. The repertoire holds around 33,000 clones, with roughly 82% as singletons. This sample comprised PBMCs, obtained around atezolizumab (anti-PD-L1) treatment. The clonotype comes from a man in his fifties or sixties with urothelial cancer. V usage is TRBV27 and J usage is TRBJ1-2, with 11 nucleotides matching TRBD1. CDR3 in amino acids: CASSRRTGGENHGYTF. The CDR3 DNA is TGTGCCAGCAGTCGTCGGACAGGGGGCGAGAACCATGGCTACACCTTC.